This TCR beta chain was observed in a study of T cells in Graves' hyperthyroidism and ophthalmopathy. Isolation of PBMCs was performed on 8.5 to 10 ml fresh peripheral blood. Researchers amplified the TCR beta CDR3 regions from RNA transcripts. Carried out on the TCR CDR3, a first-round RT-PCR used the HTBI primer set. TCRdb re-called the multiplex PCR reads through MiXCR, storing one row per CDR3 protein. In the table there are hundreds of thousands of distinct CDR3 sequences, under 25% of which are singletons. Points from the study as a whole: In blood, most of the thyroid clonotypes expanded above 0.001 were also present.

This clonotype turned up a few times. What it binds is unknown. What was sequenced was blood. The TCR originated in a man aged 30 to 39 with Graves' ophthalmopathy.

CDR3 in DNA: TGTGCCAGCAGCTTGACTATTGGCGAGCAGTTCTTC. Translation gives CASSLTIGEQFF. This chain links TRBV5-6 with TRBJ2-1, with D unresolved. Germline V lookup: CDR1 SGHDT, CDR2 YYEEEE. V was cut by 1 base and J by 10 bases, with 9 bases left in between. The CDR3 length is 12 residues.